One sample yielded the 18 T cell receptor beta chains listed below, sequenced in a study of Graves' ophthalmopathy and Graves' hyperthyroidism. RNA transcripts served as template for amplifying TCR beta CDR3 sequences. HTBI primers served in a first-round RT-PCR, which a second-round multiplex PCR followed. In TCRdb, the multiplex PCR reads were re-called with MiXCR into one record per CDR3 protein. The sample holds roughly 600,000 distinct CDR3 sequences, less than 45% seen once. Input material: peripheral blood or thyroid tissue (not recorded which). Source of these receptors: an adult man with Graves' hyperthyroidism.

This clonotype was detected a few times. CDR3 DNA sequence: TGTGCCAGCAGCTTAAGGGAGGGATACAATGAGCAGTTCTTC. Translating it yields CASSLREGYNEQFF. The V and J genes are TRBV7-2 and TRBJ2-5; 7 nucleotides match TRBD2. Judging by the DNA end, TRBJ2-1 fits better; the J call may be wrong. Germline CDR1 reads SGHTA; CDR2 reads FQGNSA. This CDR3 contains 14 residues.

The chain has TRBV28 and TRBJ1-5; 11 positions match TRBD1. After removal of 5 bases from V and 5 bases from J, the junction contained 5 bases not matched to a gene. Germline loops: CDR1 MDHEN, CDR2 SYDVKM. This CDR3 is 15 amino acids long. The CDR3 region has the DNA TGTGCCAGCAGTAAAATGGGACAGGGGGATCAGCCCCAGCATTTT. The encoded protein is CASSKMGQGDQPQHF.

A few counts support this clonotype. The chain is built from TRBV10-3 and TRBJ2-7; TRBD1 matches at 7 bases. Losses at the gene ends were 5 bases for V and 6 bases for J; bases not matched to a gene: 4. Germline CDR1 and CDR2: ENHRY and SYGVKD. CDR3 length: 12 amino acids. The CDR3 DNA reads TGTGCCATCAGTAGACAGGGATTCGAGCAGTACTTC. This translates into CAISRQGFEQYF.

The chain is built from TRBV20-1 and TRBJ2-2; 7 bases map to TRBD1. This CDR3 is 12 amino acids long. Germline loops: CDR1 DFQATT, CDR2 SNEGSKA (reference sequence). With V trimmed by 4 bases and J by 5 bases, 1 base remained unmatched. The CDR3 bases are TGCAGTGCTAACAGGGGTACCGGGGAGCTGTTTTTT. As protein: CSANRGTGELFF.

This clonotype was detected ten times or more. The rearrangement links TRBV7-9 to TRBJ2-2, with D uncertain. Trimming left V 1 base short and J 7 bases short, with 4 bases between. The CDR3 contains 12 residues. Germline V CDR1 and CDR2: SEHNR, FQNEAQ (reference sequence). In DNA form, the CDR3 reads TGTGCCAGCAGCTTAGTACTCGGGGAGCTGTTTTTT. It codes for CASSLVLGELFF. The whole variable domain, filled in from reference TRBV7-9 and TRBJ2-2, reads DTGVSQNPRHKITKRGQNVTFRCDPISEHNRLYWYRQTLGQGPEFLTYFQNEAQLEKSRLLSDRFSAERPKGSFSTLEIQRTEQGDSAMYLCASSLVLGELFFGEGSRLTVL.

V gene TRBV20-1 combines with J gene TRBJ2-6; TRBD2 aligns across 10 bases. V dropped 3 bases and J dropped 2; count of bases not matched to a gene: 4. There are 16 residues in the CDR3. Per germline, CDR1 DFQATT and CDR2 SNEGSKA (reference sequence). CDR3 in amino acids: CSASPAGGPGANVLTF. In DNA, the CDR3 is TGCAGTGCTAGCCCAGCGGGGGGGCCTGGGGCCAACGTCCTGACTTTC.

Ten or more counts support this clonotype. Here the CDR3 DNA reads TGTGCCAGCAGCGACGGGGCCTACCGAGAGACCCAGTACTTC. Protein: CASSDGAYRETQYF. The chain carries TRBV9 and TRBJ2-5, with D tentatively TRBD1 or TRBD2 (5 bases each). CDR1 SGDLS and CDR2 YYNGEE come from the germline V gene. The CDR3 is 14 amino acids. Trimming pared 3 bases from V and 4 bases from J, leaving 13 bases between.

As to this clonotype: A much larger clone lies one base from this, so it may be a read error. For the CDR3, the DNA is TGTGCCACCACGGGGGGGGTGAACACTGAAGCTCTCTTT. Translating it yields CATTGGVNTEALF. The chain joins TRBV5-4 to TRBJ1-1; possible D gene TRBD1, 5 bases. The CDR3 is 13 amino acids. Germline assignment: CDR1 SGHNT and CDR2 YYREEE (reference sequence).

This clonotype was seen at least ten times. The J gene is TRBJ2-5, the V gene TRBV4-2, with 8 bases matching TRBD2. Germline-derived CDR1 and CDR2 are LGHNA and YNFKEQ. The CDR3 contains 17 residues. J was trimmed by 2 bases and V by 4 bases; bases with no gene match: 12. The CDR3 loop reads CASSPSYSASGQETQYF. Here the CDR3 DNA reads TGTGCCAGCAGCCCCAGCTACAGCGCTAGCGGGCAAGAGACCCAGTACTTC.

The V and J genes are TRBV20-1 and TRBJ2-3; 8 positions agree with TRBD1. This CDR3 comprises 15 residues. Germline V gives CDR1 DFQATT, CDR2 SNEGSKA (reference sequence). The V and J ends lost 2 bases and 0 bases, in that order; junction bases with no gene match: 4. DNA of the CDR3: TGCAGTGCTAGACCAAGGGACAGGAGCACAGATACGCAGTATTTT. Its protein is CSARPRDRSTDTQYF.

The sample holds many counts of this clonotype. The chain recombines TRBV4-1 with TRBJ2-2; TRBD1 matches at 9 bases. The germline V gene encodes CDR1 MGHRA and CDR2 YSYEKL. This CDR3 has 15 amino acids. J was trimmed by 7 bases and V by 3 bases; bases with no gene match: 6. CDR3 bases: TGCGCCAGCAGCCAGGAACAGGGGGCTGACGGGGAGCTGTTTTTT. This translates into CASSQEQGADGELFF.

This clonotype has ten or more counts. The CDR3 region is CASSWGGTVNYEQYF. In nucleotides, the CDR3 is TGTGCCAGCAGCTGGGGAGGGACAGTGAACTACGAGCAGTACTTC. The V gene is TRBV7-9, the J gene TRBJ2-7; D possibly uses TRBD1 or TRBD2 (7 bases each). This CDR3 is 15 amino acids long. Trimming removed 4 bases from V and 3 bases from J, with 16 bases in between. Germline CDR1 is SEHNR and CDR2 is FQNEAQ (reference sequence). Full variable domain (rest looked up from reference TRBV7-9 and TRBJ2-7): DTGVSQNPRHKITKRGQNVTFRCDPISEHNRLYWYRQTLGQGPEFLTYFQNEAQLEKSRLLSDRFSAERPKGSFSTLEIQRTEQGDSAMYLCASSWGGTVNYEQYFGPGTRLTVT.

The chain couples TRBV6-6 to TRBJ1-1; D is ambiguous. The germline V gene encodes CDR1 MNHNY and CDR2 SVGAGI (reference sequence). The CDR3 has 13 amino acids. The germline V and J ends were trimmed by 9 bases and 4 bases, with 15 bases remaining between them. CDR3: CASYGRERTEAFF. For the CDR3, the DNA is TGTGCCAGTTACGGGAGGGAACGCACTGAAGCTTTCTTT.

The genes are TRBV7-6 and TRBJ2-1; D may match TRBD1 or TRBD2 (5 bases each). CDR1 is SGHVS, CDR2 FNYEAQ, per germline. The V end lost 4 bases, the J end lost 2 bases, and 9 bases lay between the germline ends. This CDR3 is 14 amino acids long. The CDR3 nucleotides are TGTGCCAGCAGCTGGGGGATTACCTACAATGAGCAGTTCTTC. The encoded protein is CASSWGITYNEQFF.

In its sample, this clonotype was seen many times. The V gene is TRBV7-8, the J gene TRBJ2-2; D not certain. The CDR3 extends over 16 amino acids. V was pared by 4 bases and J by 0 bases, with 12 bases between. CDR1 is SGHVS and CDR2 is FQNEAQ in the germline V gene. CDR3 nucleotides: TGTGCCAGCAGCTCCCCCGTAGGCGCGAACACCGGGGAGCTGTTTTTT. Its protein product is CASSSPVGANTGELFF.

As for this clonotype: No conserved phenylalanine or tryptophan is present at the end of the CDR3, so a read error is the likely explanation. This chain joins TRBV6-6 and TRBJ1-1; D not certain. Germline V lookup: CDR1 MNHNY, CDR2 SVGAGI (reference sequence). V was shortened by 6 bases and J by 1 base, with 18 bases between the two germline ends. The CDR3 runs 16 residues. In DNA form, the CDR3 reads TGTGCCAGCAGCTTAGATTTAGGGCACCAGAACACTGAAGCTTTCTCT. Its protein product is CASSLDLGHQNTEAFS.

This clonotype was seen at least ten times. The genes are TRBV7-2 and TRBJ2-7; no clear D. CDR3 size: 12 residues. Germline-derived CDR1 and CDR2 are SGHTA and FQGNSA. V was shortened by 5 bases and J by 5 bases, with 10 bases between the two germline ends. The CDR3 loop is CASSTSWDEQYF. Here the CDR3 DNA reads TGTGCCAGCAGCACATCTTGGGACGAGCAGTACTTC.

This clonotype was observed at least ten times. This CDR3 reads CASSPQGGYTF. In nucleotides, the CDR3 is TGTGCCAGCAGTCCCCAAGGAGGCTACACCTTC. V is TRBV12-3 or TRBV12-4 and J is TRBJ1-2; D is ambiguous. Trimming stripped 5 bases from V and 8 bases from J, with 9 bases between. This CDR3 contains 11 residues.